Listed below are T cell receptor beta chains from one sample, sequenced in a study of beta chain features in type 1 diabetes. This table comes from immunoSEQ multiplex PCR, and its TCRdb copy is limited to in-frame clones, with some not included. The sample gives about 740,000 clones, 13% of which show up once; approximately 0.022% is in the top ten. Sequencing was performed on naive CD4+ T cells from blood. The receptor source for this set is a man aged 18 to 29 with type 1 diabetes. Each CDR3 is given with its conserved first and last residue. D genes are given only for firm matches. Clone size, where shown, is once, few, many, or a class for clones that have expanded.

D gene	clone size	V gene	J gene	CDR3 DNA	CDR3 protein
-	-	TRBV4-1	TRBJ1-2	TGCGCCAGCAGCCACCCAGTTCGGGGTGTCGGCTATGGCTACACCTTC	CASSHPVRGVGYGYTF
-	-	TRBV11-3	TRBJ2-1	TGTGCCAGCCGGGAGCTTCTCGGCGAGCAGTTCTTC	CASRELLGEQFF
-	few	TRBV10-3	TRBJ2-1	TGTGCCACACACGAGGGATTTGGTGACAATGAGCAGTTCTTC	CATHEGFGDNEQFF
-	-	TRBV25-1	TRBJ1-4	TGTGCCAGCAGCGCTCCGGGGCTCAATGAAAAACTGTTTTTT	CASSAPGLNEKLFF
-	few	TRBV7-2	TRBJ1-2	TGTGCCAGCAGCCCCGGGCAGGGCCTGGGGCCCCGCTATGGCTACACCTTC	CASSPGQGLGPRYGYTF
-	few	TRBV5-1	TRBJ2-3	TGCGCCAGCAGCTTGTGGGTGAGCACCCAAGGGACAGATACGCAGTATTTT	CASSLWVSTQGTDTQYF
-	-	TRBV15	TRBJ2-7	TGTGCCACCAGCAGAGTTCTGTACGGGTCCTACGAGCAGTACTTC	CATSRVLYGSYEQYF
-	few	TRBV6-5	TRBJ2-3	TGTGCCAGCAGACCCGCCACAGATACGCAGTATTTT	CASRPATDTQYF
-	few	TRBV10-3	TRBJ1-1	TGTGCCATCAGTGAGCCCCAGGGAACGGCTTTCTTT	CAISEPQGTAFF
TRBD1	-	TRBV6-5	TRBJ2-7	TGTGCCAGCAGTCGACAGGGGTCCTACGAGCAGTACTTC	CASSRQGSYEQYF
TRBD1	few	TRBV27	TRBJ1-2	TGTGCCAGCAGTTTAACGGGACAGGCCACTAACTATGGCTACACCTTC	CASSLTGQATNYGYTF
-	once	TRBV6-5	TRBJ1-1	TGTGCCAGCACCCTTTTACAGGGTTCGGGCACTGAAGCTTTCTTT	CASTLLQGSGTEAFF
-	few	TRBV4-1	TRBJ1-2	TGCGCCAGCAGCCAAGCTGGTCCGGCGGGGGCGGCTAACTATGGCTACACCTTC	CASSQAGPAGAANYGYTF
-	few	TRBV9	TRBJ1-5	TGTGCCAGCAGCGTGACCGGGACTCAGGATCAGCCCCAGCATTTT	CASSVTGTQDQPQHF
-	-	TRBV5-1	TRBJ2-5	TGCGCCAGTTCTCAGGGGGAGACCCAGTACTTC	CASSQGETQYF
-	-	TRBV30	TRBJ1-5	TGTGCCTGGAATAGACAGCAGGATCAGCCCCAGCATTTT	CAWNRQQDQPQHF
TRBD1	-	TRBV10-3	TRBJ2-7	TGTGCCATCAGTGAGAAGGGACAGGGCACCCACGAGCAGTACTTC	CAISEKGQGTHEQYF
-	-	TRBV7-2	TRBJ1-2	TGTGCCAGCAGCTTAACGGGACGAACCTTTTATGACTATGGCTACACCTTC	CASSLTGRTFYDYGYTF
-	few	TRBV6-5	TRBJ2-6	TGTGCCAGCAGTTACTCCGGACAGTCTGGGGCCAACGTCCTGACTTTC	CASSYSGQSGANVLTF